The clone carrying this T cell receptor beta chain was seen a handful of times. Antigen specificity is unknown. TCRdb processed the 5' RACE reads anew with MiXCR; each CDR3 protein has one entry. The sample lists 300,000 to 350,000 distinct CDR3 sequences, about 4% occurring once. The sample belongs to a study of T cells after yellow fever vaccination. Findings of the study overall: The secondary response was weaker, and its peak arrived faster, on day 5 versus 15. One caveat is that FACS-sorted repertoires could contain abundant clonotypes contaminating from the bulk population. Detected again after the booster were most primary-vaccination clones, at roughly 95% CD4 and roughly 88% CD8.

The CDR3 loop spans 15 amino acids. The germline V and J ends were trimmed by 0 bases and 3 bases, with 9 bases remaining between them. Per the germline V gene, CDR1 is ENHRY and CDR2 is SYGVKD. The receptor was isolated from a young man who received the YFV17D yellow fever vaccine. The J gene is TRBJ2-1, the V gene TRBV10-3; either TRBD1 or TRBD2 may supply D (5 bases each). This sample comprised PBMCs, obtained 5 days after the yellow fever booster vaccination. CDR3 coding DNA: TGTGCCATCAGTGAGTCCCTTGGGGGCTACAATGAGCAGTTCTTC. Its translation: CAISESLGGYNEQFF.